This T cell receptor beta chain was profiled in a study of cytomegalovirus exposure and HLA in healthy donors. Study summary: A preliminary data release comprised 80 million or so unique TCRs obtained from HLA-typed donors.

Trimming took 4 bases from V and 1 from J; bases not matched to a gene: 2. This CDR3 comprises 14 residues. Germline V gene lookup returns CDR1 SGHRS and CDR2 YFSETQ. The PCR used 60 Vbeta and 13 Jbeta primers. Repertoires were generated with immunoSEQ multiplex PCR, while TCRdb's copy carries only in-frame clones and drops some. The data show over 100,000 clones, with 55% to 75% seen just once and around 8.2% held by the top ten. For this clone: Its antigen is not known.

Study-wide findings and caveats: The classifier reportedly diagnosed cytomegalovirus status with high specificity and sensitivity.

Sequencing was carried out using PBMCs. J is TRBJ1-1 and V is TRBV5-1, with 9 bases that match TRBD1. The origin of this receptor is a man aged 30-40 years in good health and CMV-seropositive. The CDR3, as DNA: TGCGCCAGCAGCATACAGGGGGCGAACACTGAAGCTTTCTTT. Protein sequence: CASSIQGANTEAFF.